This T cell receptor (beta chain) stems from a study of shared clonotypes between healthy human individuals. Broader study findings: Clonotype sharing levels among donors were expected to vary with sequencing depth.

Assay execution proceeded at the deep level. Sequenced by immunoSEQ multiplex PCR; TCRdb stores in-frame clones only, minus some. The profile shows under 2,500,000 clones, about 94% of them singletons. V lost 4 bases and J lost 8, with 9 bases in between. The CDR3 has 12 residues. In germline, CDR1 is ENHRY, CDR2 SYGVKD. As to this clone: Its antigen is currently unknown.

This receptor was identified in a man aged 18 to 29 in good health. Sequencing input: naive CD4+ T cells sorted from blood. Subset described: CD45RA+ positively selected. The chain couples TRBV10-3 to TRBJ2-1; D gene unclear. The CDR3 nucleotides read TGTGCCATCAGTGGTGGGGTCCATGAGCAGTTCTTC. This codes for CAISGGVHEQFF.